Below, 25 T cell receptor beta chains from the same sample are listed, as sequenced in a study of blood T cell repertoires in COVID-19. Clones were read by immunoSEQ multiplex PCR, and TCRdb kept only the in-frame ones, dropping some. The sample carries 110,000 to 150,000 clones, roughly four fifths recorded once. Sequences were obtained from peripheral blood. All receptors come from a woman older than 75 with acute or convalescent COVID-19.

This chain uses TRBV7-9 with TRBJ2-7, with 7 bases matching TRBD2. Trimming at V came to 2 bases and at J to 3 bases, leaving 1 base not matched to a gene. Germline CDR1 and CDR2: SEHNR and FQNEAQ (reference sequence). The CDR3 totals 13 residues. Here the CDR3 DNA reads TGTGCCAGCAGCTTACGGGAGGACTACGAGCAGTACTTC. This gives the protein CASSLREDYEQYF.

This chain uses TRBV19 with TRBJ2-1; TRBD2 is a possible D gene (6 bases). The CDR3 contains 15 residues. Trimming took off 5 bases at V and 4 bases at J, with 15 bases between the two ends. Germline CDR1 reads LNHDA; CDR2 reads SQIVND (reference sequence). For the CDR3, the DNA is TGTGCCAGTAGTCCGGGGGTAATTACGTACAATGAGCAGTTCTTC. It encodes CASSPGVITYNEQFF. Based on the CDR3 plus reference TRBV19 and TRBJ2-1, the full variable domain is DGGITQSPKYLFRKEGQNVTLSCEQNLNHDAMYWYRQDPGQGLRLIYYSQIVNDFQKGDIAEGYSVSREKKESFPLTVTSAQKNPTAFYLCASSPGVITYNEQFFGPGTRLTVL.

The chain employs TRBV5-1 and TRBJ2-7, with 9 nucleotides matching TRBD1. Trimming cost V 3 bases and J 3 bases; bases outside gene matches: 1. Germline CDR1 reads SGHRS; CDR2 reads YFSETQ. The CDR3 loop spans 13 amino acids. For the CDR3, the DNA is TGCGCCAGCAGCTGGACAGGGGTCTACGAGCAGTACTTC. It yields the protein CASSWTGVYEQYF.

The chain is built from TRBV12-5 and TRBJ2-1, with TRBD2 as a possible D gene (6 bases). CDR3 length: 12 residues. Looked up from germline, CDR1 is LGHNT and CDR2 is FRNRAP. With 2 bases removed from V and 7 bases from J, the gap between germline ends came to 6 bases. For the CDR3, the DNA is TGTGCTAGTGGTTTGCTAGCGAATGAGCAGTTCTTC. Translated, it gives CASGLLANEQFF. Full variable domain (rest looked up from reference TRBV12-5 and TRBJ2-1): DARVTQTPRHKVTEMGQEVTMRCQPILGHNTVFWYRQTMMQGLELLAYFRNRAPLDDSGMPKDRFSAEMPDATLATLKIQPSEPRDSAVYFCASGLLANEQFFGPGTRLTVL.

This chain uses TRBV28 with TRBJ2-5; 9 positions match TRBD1. Trimming cost V 1 base and J 5 bases; bases outside gene matches: 8. CDR1 is MDHEN, CDR2 SYDVKM, per germline. This CDR3 comprises 16 residues. Here the CDR3 DNA reads TGTGCCAGCAGTTTATTAGGGACAGGGAATCTCGAGACCCAGTACTTC. This sequence encodes CASSLLGTGNLETQYF.

The CDR3 loop reads CASSQAATGGTEAFF. In DNA form, the CDR3 reads TGCGCCAGCAGCCAGGCAGCGACAGGGGGCACTGAAGCTTTCTTT. The V call is TRBV5-1, the J call TRBJ1-1; 9 nucleotides agree with TRBD1. The V segment lost 4 bases and the J segment 4 bases; nucleotides outside the gene matches: 8. Per germline, CDR1 SGHRS and CDR2 YFSETQ. This CDR3 has 15 residues.

The chain is built from TRBV27 and TRBJ1-5, with 8 bases aligning to TRBD1. The V gene end was trimmed by 5 bases and the J gene end by 7 bases; junction bases not matched to a gene: 4. This CDR3 is 13 amino acids long. Germline assignment: CDR1 MNHEY and CDR2 SMNVEV (reference sequence). The CDR3 coding sequence is TGTGCCAGCAGTGACAGGGGTATGCAGCCCCAGCATTTT. Residues: CASSDRGMQPQHF.

This chain links TRBV19 with TRBJ2-3, with a possible D match to TRBD1 (6 bases). The CDR3 covers 15 residues. The V gene lost 4 bases and the J gene lost 1 base, with 12 bases spanning the gap. Per germline, CDR1 LNHDA and CDR2 SQIVND (reference sequence). The CDR3 protein is CASSRQGPGTDTQYF. CDR3 bases: TGTGCCAGTAGTAGGCAGGGGCCTGGCACAGATACGCAGTATTTT.

The chain links TRBV6-5 to TRBJ1-5; TRBD1 aligns across 10 bases. CDR3 length equals 15 residues. CDR1 MNHEY and CDR2 SVGAGI come from the germline V gene. Trimming at V came to 4 bases and at J to 5 bases, leaving 5 bases not matched to a gene. CDR3 coding DNA: TGTGCCAGCAGTTCGACAGGGGGCGCGGATCAGCCCCAGCATTTT. Translated: CASSSTGGADQPQHF.

The chain carries TRBV30 and TRBJ1-2, with a tentative D call TRBD1 (6 bases). V was cut by 1 base and J by 3 bases, with 9 bases left in between. The CDR3 is made up of 13 amino acids. From germline, CDR1 is GTSNPN and CDR2 SVGIG (reference sequence). The CDR3 region is CAWSEDRYYGYTF. The CDR3 DNA follows: TGTGCCTGGAGTGAAGACAGGTACTATGGCTACACCTTC.

The rearrangement links TRBV14 to TRBJ2-5; 11 bases match TRBD2. There are 16 residues in the CDR3. Germline lookup yields CDR1 SGHDN and CDR2 FVKESK. V trimming: 2 bases; J trimming: 4 bases; junction bases outside the gene matches: 6. CDR3 DNA sequence: TGTGCCAGCAGCCAATTCGCGACTAGCGGGGTAGAGACCCAGTACTTC. Translated: CASSQFATSGVETQYF. Drawing the rest from reference TRBV14 and TRBJ2-5, the complete variable domain is EAGVTQFPSHSVIEKGQTVTLRCDPISGHDNLYWYRRVMGKEIKFLLHFVKESKQDESGMPNNRFLAERTGGTYSTLKVQPAELEDSGVYFCASSQFATSGVETQYFGPGTRLLVL.

CDR3 nucleotide sequence: TGTGCCAGCAGTTTACAGGGGAGTAGCTATGGCTACACCTTC. Translation gives CASSLQGSSYGYTF. The chain uses TRBV27 and TRBJ1-2; perhaps TRBD1 as D (6 bases). The CDR3 runs 14 residues. The V and J ends lost 2 bases and 4 bases respectively, with 11 bases between them. Germline V CDR1 and CDR2: MNHEY, SMNVEV (reference sequence).

This clone was seen a single time. The chain carries TRBV7-9 and TRBJ1-1, with D possibly TRBD1 on 5 matching bases. Germline V gene sequence: CDR1 SEHNR, CDR2 FQNEAQ (reference sequence). The CDR3 covers 16 residues. Trimming took 3 bases from V and 4 from J, leaving 18 bases between them. CDR3 DNA sequence: TGTGCCAGCAGCTTTCACCCCCGAGCGGGGCCCACTGAAGCTTTCTTT. This encodes CASSFHPRAGPTEAFF. Complete variable domain (other parts from reference TRBV7-9 and TRBJ1-1): DTGVSQNPRHKITKRGQNVTFRCDPISEHNRLYWYRQTLGQGPEFLTYFQNEAQLEKSRLLSDRFSAERPKGSFSTLEIQRTEQGDSAMYLCASSFHPRAGPTEAFFGQGTRLTVV.

This clone has only a few counts. The V gene is TRBV28, the J gene TRBJ1-1, with TRBD1 matching over 8 bases. Germline CDR1 is MDHEN and CDR2 is SYDVKM. CDR3 length: 14 residues. With V trimmed by 6 bases and J by 6 bases, 9 bases remained unmatched. CDR3 nucleotide sequence: TGTGCCAGCAGGCCGACAGGGGAAAGCCCTGAAGCTTTCTTT. Translating gives CASRPTGESPEAFF.

The chain couples TRBV18 to TRBJ2-3, with D possibly matching TRBD2 (5 bases). V lost 2 bases to trimming and J lost 0 bases, with 15 bases between them. Per germline, CDR1 KGHSH and CDR2 LQKENI. This CDR3 contains 17 residues. CDR3 sequence: CASSPIRASGSTDTQYF. CDR3 sequence (DNA): TGTGCCAGCTCACCAATAAGGGCAAGCGGTAGCACAGATACGCAGTATTTT.

The chain employs TRBV7-2 and TRBJ2-2; unclear D gene. This CDR3 spans 14 amino acids. The V and J ends lost 5 bases and 4 bases respectively, with 11 bases between them. CDR1 and CDR2 (germline): SGHTA, FQGNSA. Here the CDR3 DNA reads TGTGCCAGCAGCCAAGTGCTAGTCACCGGGGAGCTGTTTTTT. The encoded protein is CASSQVLVTGELFF.

V gene TRBV28 combines with J gene TRBJ1-2, with 8 bases aligning to TRBD1. The germline CDR1 and CDR2 sequences are MDHEN and SYDVKM. J lost 8 bases, V lost 8 bases, and 16 bases had no gene match. CDR3 length: 15 residues. For the CDR3, the DNA is TGTGCCAGCCGAGTCCCGGGACAGGACCGGGGGGGCTACACCTTC. Protein: CASRVPGQDRGGYTF.

This sequence joins TRBV27 and TRBJ1-2; 11 nucleotides align to TRBD1. The CDR3 is 15 amino acids. Germline assignment: CDR1 MNHEY and CDR2 SMNVEV (reference sequence). V shed 8 bases and J 4 bases; nucleotides not matched to a gene: 9. Written as DNA, the CDR3 is TGTGCCAGCCGCTATCGGACAGGGGGCTTCTATGGCTACACCTTC. This gives the protein CASRYRTGGFYGYTF.

This clone was seen only once. The chain uses TRBV9 and TRBJ1-1, with D maybe TRBD1 (5 bases). The germline V and J ends were trimmed by 0 bases and 7 bases, with 10 bases remaining between them. Germline CDR1 is SGDLS and CDR2 is YYNGEE. The CDR3 has 13 residues. Here the CDR3 DNA reads TGTGCCAGCAGCGTAGCAGGGTCGGGTGAAGCTTTCTTT. It encodes CASSVAGSGEAFF.

The chain links TRBV11-2 to TRBJ2-5; perhaps TRBD2 as D (6 bases). The V end was cut by 1 base, the J end by 2 bases, with 23 bases between. This CDR3 comprises 19 residues. CDR1 and CDR2 from the germline V gene are SGHAT and FQNNGV. The CDR3 nucleotides read TGTGCCAGCAGCTTAGTGGATGGGCGGGACCCCGTTTATCAAGAGACCCAGTACTTC. Its translation: CASSLVDGRDPVYQETQYF.

V usage is TRBV5-1 and J usage is TRBJ2-5; a possible D gene is TRBD1 (6 bases). There are 14 residues in the CDR3. The germline gives CDR1 SGHRS, CDR2 YFSETQ. Trimming left V 4 bases short and J 5 bases short, with 15 bases between. CDR3 sequence reads: CASSVSGVDETQYF. The CDR3, as DNA: TGCGCCAGCAGCGTGTCAGGGGTGGATGAGACCCAGTACTTC.

This sequence joins TRBV6-5 and TRBJ2-2; no firm D call. The length of the CDR3 is 13 residues. V was cut by 6 bases and J by 0 bases, with 5 bases left in between. Germline V gives CDR1 MNHEY, CDR2 SVGAGI. Here the CDR3 reads CASRLTNTGELFF. The CDR3 DNA reads TGTGCCAGCAGATTAACGAACACCGGGGAGCTGTTTTTT.

This clone was seen only a few times. This chain joins TRBV6-5 and TRBJ1-2, with TRBD1 matching 10 bases. V shed 5 bases, J shed 5 bases, and the junction held 8 bases outside the gene matches. Germline-derived CDR1 and CDR2 are MNHEY and SVGAGI. The CDR3 covers 15 residues. CDR3 sequence reads: CASSRGDRGWYGYTF. In DNA, the CDR3 is TGTGCCAGCAGTCGGGGGGACAGGGGTTGGTATGGCTACACCTTC.

The V gene is TRBV24-1, the J gene TRBJ1-2; TRBD1 might be the D (5 bases). The germline CDR1 and CDR2 sequences are KGHDR and SFDVKD. CDR3 length: 13 amino acids. The germline V and J ends were trimmed by 8 bases and 3 bases, with 12 bases remaining between them. CDR3 coding DNA: TGTGCCACCAAGGGGAATTGGGACTATGGCTACACCTTC. It is translated as CATKGNWDYGYTF.

This chain joins TRBV11-2 and TRBJ2-3; 7 bases are a match to TRBD1. V gave up 5 bases and J gave up 0 bases; unmatched junction bases: 5. CDR3 length: 15 residues. CDR1 and CDR2 from the germline V gene are SGHAT and FQNNGV. As DNA, the CDR3 is TGTGCCAGCAGCCAGACAGGGTATAGCACAGATACGCAGTATTTT. This gives the protein CASSQTGYSTDTQYF.